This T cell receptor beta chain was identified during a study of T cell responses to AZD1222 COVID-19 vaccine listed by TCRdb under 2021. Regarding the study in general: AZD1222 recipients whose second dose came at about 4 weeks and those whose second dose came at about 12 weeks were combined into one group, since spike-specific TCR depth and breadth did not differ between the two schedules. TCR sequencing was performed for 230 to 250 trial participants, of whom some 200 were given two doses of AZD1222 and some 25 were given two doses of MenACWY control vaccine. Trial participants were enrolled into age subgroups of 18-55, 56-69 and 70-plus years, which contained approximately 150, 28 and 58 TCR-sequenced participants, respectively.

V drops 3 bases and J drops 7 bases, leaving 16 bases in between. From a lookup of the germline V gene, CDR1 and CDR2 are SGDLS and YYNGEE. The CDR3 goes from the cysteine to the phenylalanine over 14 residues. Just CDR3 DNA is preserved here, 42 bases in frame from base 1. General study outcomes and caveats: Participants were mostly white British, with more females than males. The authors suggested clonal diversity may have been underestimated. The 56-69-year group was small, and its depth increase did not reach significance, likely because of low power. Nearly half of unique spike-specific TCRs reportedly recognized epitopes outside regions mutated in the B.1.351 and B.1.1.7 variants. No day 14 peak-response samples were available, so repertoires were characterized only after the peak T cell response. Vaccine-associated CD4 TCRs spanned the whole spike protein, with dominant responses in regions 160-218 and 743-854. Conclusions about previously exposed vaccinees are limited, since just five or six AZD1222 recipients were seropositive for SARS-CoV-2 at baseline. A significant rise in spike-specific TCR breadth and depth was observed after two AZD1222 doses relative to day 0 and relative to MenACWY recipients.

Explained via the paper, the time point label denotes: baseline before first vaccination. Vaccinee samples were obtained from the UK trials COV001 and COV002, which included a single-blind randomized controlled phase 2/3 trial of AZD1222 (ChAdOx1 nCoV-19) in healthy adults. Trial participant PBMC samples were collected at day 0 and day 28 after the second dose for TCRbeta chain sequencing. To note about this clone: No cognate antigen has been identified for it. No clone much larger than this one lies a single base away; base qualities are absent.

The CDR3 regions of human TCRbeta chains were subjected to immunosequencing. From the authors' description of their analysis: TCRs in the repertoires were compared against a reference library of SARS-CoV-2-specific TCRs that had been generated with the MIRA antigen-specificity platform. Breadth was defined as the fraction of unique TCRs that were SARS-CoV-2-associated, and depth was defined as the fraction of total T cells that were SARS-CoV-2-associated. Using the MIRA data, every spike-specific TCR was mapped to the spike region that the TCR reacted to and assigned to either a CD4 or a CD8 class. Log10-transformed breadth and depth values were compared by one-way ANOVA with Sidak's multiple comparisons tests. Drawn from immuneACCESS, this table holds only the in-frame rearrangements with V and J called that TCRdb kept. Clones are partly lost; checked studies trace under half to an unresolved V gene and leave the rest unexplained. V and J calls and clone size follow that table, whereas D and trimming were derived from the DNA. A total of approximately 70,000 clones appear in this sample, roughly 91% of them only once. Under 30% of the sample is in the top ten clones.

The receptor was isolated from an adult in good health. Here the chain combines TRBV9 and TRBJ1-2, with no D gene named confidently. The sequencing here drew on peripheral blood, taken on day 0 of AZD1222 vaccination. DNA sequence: TGTGCCAGCAGCGGAACCGGGCCCGACGGTGGCTACACCTTC. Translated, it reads CASSGTGPDGGYTF.